Given below is one T cell receptor (beta chain) in context. Several immunoSEQ plates received, in even portions, the genomic DNA of each subset. TCRdb's table, derived via immunoSEQ multiplex PCR, lists solely in-frame clones and lacks some. The table shows around 690,000 clones, with about 90% occurring only once. Germline V gene sequence: CDR1 MNHEY, CDR2 SMNVEV (reference sequence). J was trimmed by 5 bases and V by 5 bases; bases with no gene match: 8. This CDR3 region has 16 residues. The source of the sample is a study of shared clonotypes between healthy human individuals. V usage is TRBV27 and J usage is TRBJ2-2; 10 nucleotides line up with TRBD1. The sample was memory CD8+ T cells from PBMCs. The subset denotes: CD45RO+ cells pooled with CCR7-negative TemRA cells. The receptor was isolated from a young man in good health. Some clones in this sample may be carry-over from other donors' samples. DNA of the CDR3: TGTGCCAGCAGTGCCGACAGGGGGCTTGGAACCGGGGAGCTGTTTTTT. Translated, it gives CASSADRGLGTGELFF.